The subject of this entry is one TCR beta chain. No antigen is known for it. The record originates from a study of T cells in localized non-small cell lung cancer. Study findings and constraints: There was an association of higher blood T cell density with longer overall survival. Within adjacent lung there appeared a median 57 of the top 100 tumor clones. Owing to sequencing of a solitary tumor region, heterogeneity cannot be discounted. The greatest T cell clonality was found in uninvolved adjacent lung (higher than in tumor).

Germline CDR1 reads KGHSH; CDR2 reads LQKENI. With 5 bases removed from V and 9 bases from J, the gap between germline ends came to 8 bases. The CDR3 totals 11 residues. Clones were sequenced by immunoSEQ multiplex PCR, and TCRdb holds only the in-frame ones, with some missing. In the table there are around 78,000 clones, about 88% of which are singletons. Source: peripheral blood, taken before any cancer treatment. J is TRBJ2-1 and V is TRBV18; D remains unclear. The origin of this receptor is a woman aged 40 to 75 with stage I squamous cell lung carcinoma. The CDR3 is CASSAGPEQFF. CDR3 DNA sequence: TGTGCCAGCTCAGCAGGACCTGAGCAGTTCTTC.